This record covers a single TCR beta chain. This sample was taken from a study of blood T cell repertoires in COVID-19. Study overall: Whether acute or convalescent, the COVID-19 samples came from the United States, Italy and Spain.

Germline CDR1 and CDR2: SGHTS and YDEGEE. The V end lost 0 bases, the J end lost 1 base, and 7 bases lay between the germline ends. This CDR3 has 14 amino acids. Assay used: immunoSEQ multiplex PCR; TCRdb lists only in-frame clones, some missing. The sample gives under 350,000 clones, around nine tenths of which show up once; roughly 2.6% is in the top ten. Enrolled through a virtual design, the participants were between 18 and 89 years of age and came from 24 US areas. Participant-reported clinical history was the basis for cohort assignment. The sequenced sample was PBMCs or T cells enriched from blood (not recorded which). This receptor was obtained from a woman younger than 30 who had recovered from COVID-19. The rearrangement joins TRBV5-8 to TRBJ1-1, with no clear D. The chain's CDR3 is CASSLGGANTEAFF. The CDR3 nucleotides read TGTGCCAGCAGCTTGGGGGGAGCGAACACTGAAGCTTTCTTT. Full variable domain (remainder filled in from reference TRBV5-8 and TRBJ1-1): EAGVTQSPTHLIKTRGQQATLRCSPISGHTSVYWYQQALGLGLQFLLWYDEGEERNRGNFPPRFSGRQFPNYSSELNVNALELEDSALYLCASSLGGANTEAFFGQGTRLTVV.